Shown below are 29 T cell receptor beta chains from a single sample sequenced in a study of T cell responses to AZD1222 COVID-19 vaccine. The repertoire was sequenced with immunoSEQ multiplex PCR; TCRdb's copy has only in-frame clones and lacks some. The data contain more than 80,000 clones, 80% to 90% of them singletons. The sequenced sample was peripheral blood, obtained 28 days after the second AZD1222 dose. These receptors all come from an adult who received the AZD1222 COVID-19 vaccine.

Concerning this clone: This sequence may be a read error, since a much larger clone differs from it by one base. The chain joins TRBV28 to TRBJ1-1, with 9 bases lining up with TRBD1. J gave up 8 bases and V 10 bases, and 14 bases lay outside the gene matches. Germline V gene data show CDR1 as MDHEN and CDR2 as SYDVKM. The CDR3 length is 14 residues. DNA of the CDR3: TGTGCCAACACCACCACCGGGACAGGGCGCGAAGCTTTCTTT. The encoded protein is CANTTTGTGREAFF.

In this sample, this clone turned up a few times. This sequence joins TRBV25-1 and TRBJ1-6, with 8 bases matching TRBD1. Germline CDR1 reads MGHDK; CDR2 reads SYGVNS. The CDR3 is made up of 16 amino acids. Trimming took 7 bases from V and 3 from J; bases not matched to a gene: 8. CDR3 sequence reads: CASILSGTGYNSPLHF. CDR3 DNA sequence: TGTGCCAGCATCCTCTCCGGGACAGGCTATAATTCACCCCTCCACTTT.

The rearrangement uses TRBV3-1 (or the pseudogene TRBV3-2) and TRBJ1-4; maybe TRBD1 (5 bases). Germline V CDR1 and CDR2: LGHDT, YNNKEL (reference sequence). V was trimmed by 1 base and J by 8 bases, leaving 11 bases between them. The CDR3 length is 14 residues. The CDR3 nucleotides read TGTGCCAGCAGCCAAGGGGGCACGGGGGAAAAACTGTTTTTT. This sequence encodes CASSQGGTGEKLFF.

The V call is TRBV9, the J call TRBJ2-1; 13 bases are a match to TRBD2. After removal of 1 base from V and 8 bases from J, the junction contained 6 bases not matched to a gene. Germline assignment: CDR1 SGDLS and CDR2 YYNGEE. This CDR3 contains 16 residues. The CDR3 reads CASSVPGTSGIHEQFF. As DNA, the CDR3 is TGTGCCAGCAGCGTACCTGGGACTAGCGGGATCCATGAGCAGTTCTTC.

The chain recombines TRBV5-1 with TRBJ1-6; TRBD1 is a possible D gene (6 bases). The length of the CDR3 is 16 residues. The ends were cut back, 4 bases at V and 5 bases at J, with 16 bases in the middle. Per the germline V gene, CDR1 is SGHRS and CDR2 is YFSETQ. The CDR3 coding sequence is TGCGCCAGCAGCCTCCGGGGGGGGGCAAATAATTCACCCCTCCACTTT. This translates into CASSLRGGANNSPLHF.

This clone was counted only a few times. The rearrangement links TRBV19 to TRBJ1-1; D is uncertain. Per the germline V gene, CDR1 is LNHDA and CDR2 is SQIVND (reference sequence). This CDR3 comprises 14 residues. V dropped 5 bases and J dropped 0 bases, with 10 bases sitting between them. The CDR3 protein is CASSEAPLNTEAFF. The DNA for the CDR3 is TGTGCCAGTAGTGAGGCGCCACTGAACACTGAAGCTTTCTTT.

The rearrangement uses TRBV7-2 and TRBJ2-1, with TRBD2 matching 11 bases. The CDR3 length is 16 residues. The ends lost 5 bases at V and 3 bases at J; junction bases unmatched: 6. CDR1 is SGHTA, CDR2 FQGNSA, per germline. The CDR3 protein is CASSPRLAGNYNEQFF. Written as DNA, the CDR3 is TGTGCCAGCAGCCCGCGACTAGCGGGAAACTACAATGAGCAGTTCTTC. The whole variable domain, remainder taken from reference TRBV7-2 and TRBJ2-1, is GAGVSQSPSNKVTEKGKDVELRCDPISGHTALYWYRQSLGQGLEFLIYFQGNSAPDKSGLPSDRFSAERTGGSVSTLTIQRTQQEDSAVYLCASSPRLAGNYNEQFFGPGTRLTVL.

The J gene is TRBJ1-2, the V gene TRBV5-3, with D unclear. TRBV5-3 counts as an open reading frame of uncertain function. Trimming left V 4 bases short and J 8 bases short, with 12 bases between. The CDR3 loop spans 12 amino acids. CDR3 region: CARSPGPAGYTF. DNA for the CDR3: TGTGCCAGAAGCCCCGGACCTGCGGGCTACACCTTC.

The chain joins TRBV7-2 to TRBJ1-4; the match to TRBD1 covers 12 bases. Germline-derived CDR1 and CDR2 are SGHTA and FQGNSA. The CDR3 runs to 14 residues. V lost 5 bases, J lost 8 bases, and 3 bases stayed unmatched. The CDR3 loop reads CASSLGQGAEKLFF. CDR3 coding DNA: TGTGCCAGCAGCCTGGGACAGGGGGCGGAAAAACTGTTTTTT.

The V and J genes are TRBV7-3 and TRBJ2-2, with 13 bases matching TRBD2. CDR1 SGHTA and CDR2 FQGTGA come from the germline V gene. V trimming: 0 bases; J trimming: 4 bases; junction bases outside the gene matches: 8. CDR3 length: 19 amino acids. The CDR3 sequence is CASSLTPGLAGAPTGELFF. The DNA for the CDR3 is TGTGCCAGCAGCTTAACCCCCGGACTAGCGGGAGCGCCCACCGGGGAGCTGTTTTTT.

This chain links TRBV6-5 with TRBJ2-7, with D possibly TRBD2 on 6 matching bases. Trimming left V 9 bases short and J 2 bases short, with 14 bases between. The germline CDR1 and CDR2 sequences are MNHEY and SVGAGI. The CDR3 contains 13 residues. The CDR3: CASRSGGTYEQYF. CDR3 DNA: TGTGCCAGTAGATCCGGGGGAACCTACGAGCAGTACTTC.

This clone turned up a few times. The chain joins TRBV25-1 to TRBJ1-4; D not resolved. The CDR3 has 17 amino acids. Germline loops: CDR1 MGHDK, CDR2 SYGVNS. With 1 base removed from V and 3 bases from J, the gap between germline ends came to 15 bases. As DNA, the CDR3 is TGTGCCAGCAGTGAATCCGTCTCGAGGGTTGCTAATGAAAAACTGTTTTTT. It translates to CASSESVSRVANEKLFF.

The V gene is TRBV12-5, the J gene TRBJ2-7, with 7 nucleotides matching TRBD1. J was trimmed by 2 bases and V by 2 bases; bases with no gene match: 6. CDR3 length: 15 amino acids. The V gene's germline CDR1 is LGHNT and CDR2 FRNRAP. DNA of the CDR3: TGTGCTAGTGGTTTGTCCAGGGACAGAACCTACGAGCAGTACTTC. Translating gives CASGLSRDRTYEQYF. The variable domain in full, with the rest retrieved from reference TRBV12-5 and TRBJ2-7, is DARVTQTPRHKVTEMGQEVTMRCQPILGHNTVFWYRQTMMQGLELLAYFRNRAPLDDSGMPKDRFSAEMPDATLATLKIQPSEPRDSAVYFCASGLSRDRTYEQYFGPGTRLTVT.

The chain combines TRBV19 with TRBJ1-1; D not certain. Germline lookup yields CDR1 LNHDA and CDR2 SQIVND (reference sequence). Trimming pared 5 bases from V and 2 bases from J, leaving 12 bases between. This CDR3 region has 14 residues. CDR3 sequence reads: CASSFFGSNTEAFF. The DNA for the CDR3 is TGTGCCAGTAGTTTTTTTGGGTCTAACACTGAAGCTTTCTTT.

This chain joins TRBV18 and TRBJ1-3, with D unclear. This CDR3 spans 15 amino acids. Germline lookup yields CDR1 KGHSH and CDR2 LQKENI. V was clipped by 2 bases and J by 0 bases, with 8 bases between them. CDR3 in amino acids: CASSPETNSGNTIYF. CDR3 bases: TGTGCCAGCTCACCAGAGACTAACTCTGGAAACACCATATATTTT.

This rearrangement joins TRBV5-5 to TRBJ1-5; D remains ambiguous. The germline V gene encodes CDR1 SGHKS and CDR2 YYEKEE (reference sequence). CDR3 length: 14 residues. V lost 2 bases to trimming and J lost 3 bases, with 9 bases between them. CDR3 in amino acids: CASSFTGSNQPQHF. In DNA, the CDR3 is TGTGCCAGCAGCTTCACTGGTTCCAATCAGCCCCAGCATTTT.

The rearrangement links TRBV30 to TRBJ1-1; D unresolved. V was clipped by 5 bases and J by 8 bases, with 12 bases between them. CDR1 is GTSNPN and CDR2 is SVGIG in the germline V gene (reference sequence). There are 11 residues in the CDR3. Here the CDR3 DNA reads TGTGCCTGGGCCTCCCAGACGGAAGCTTTCTTT. This sequence encodes CAWASQTEAFF.

The chain couples TRBV4-3 to TRBJ1-2; D remains unclear. The V gene lost 0 bases and the J gene lost 0 bases, with 8 bases spanning the gap. CDR3 length: 15 amino acids. CDR1 is LGHNA and CDR2 is YSLEER in the germline V gene. CDR3 nucleotide sequence: TGCGCCAGCAGCCAAGAGGACTACTCTAACTATGGCTACACCTTC. Translated, it gives CASSQEDYSNYGYTF.

This clone was seen only a few times. The chain combines TRBV3-1 (or the pseudogene TRBV3-2) with TRBJ1-2; D remains unclear. V was pared by 3 bases and J by 5 bases, with 7 bases between. Germline V lookup: CDR1 LGHDT, CDR2 YNNKEL (reference sequence). The CDR3 loop spans 12 amino acids. CDR3 amino acids: CASSQWDYGYTF. The CDR3 nucleotides read TGTGCCAGCAGCCAGTGGGATTATGGCTACACCTTC.

The table lists this clone with a few counts. The chain employs TRBV11-3 and TRBJ2-2, with 16 bases fitting TRBD2. Germline values: CDR1 SGHNT, CDR2 YENEEA. V lost 5 bases and J lost 1; bases outside the gene matches: 7. This CDR3 comprises 19 residues. The CDR3 DNA is TGTGCCAGCAGCCCGGGACTAGCGGGAGGGCCTGGGAACACCGGGGAGCTGTTTTTT. Its protein product is CASSPGLAGGPGNTGELFF.

The chain carries TRBV29-1 and TRBJ1-1, with D uncertain. Germline-derived CDR1 and CDR2 are SQVTM and ANQGSEA. V was clipped by 4 bases and J by 11 bases, with 11 bases between them. The CDR3 sequence is 10 residues long. CDR3 amino acids: CSVVEDRAFF. CDR3 coding DNA: TGCAGCGTTGTTGAGGATAGGGCTTTCTTT. The variable domain in full, with the rest retrieved from reference TRBV29-1 and TRBJ1-1, is SAVISQKPSRDICQRGTSLTIQCQVDSQVTMMFWYRQQPGQSLTLIATANQGSEATYESGFVIDKFPISRPNLTFSTLTVSNMSPEDSSIYLCSVVEDRAFFGQGTRLTVV.

The chain uses TRBV6-2 or TRBV6-3 and TRBJ2-5; 11 bases fit TRBD2. There are 16 residues in the CDR3. Per the germline V gene, CDR1 is MNHEY and CDR2 is SVGEGT. V was clipped by 5 bases and J by 4 bases; unmatched bases: 9. The CDR3 region has the DNA TGTGCCAGCAGTACTAGCGGGAGTGCGGTAAGAGAGACCCAGTACTTC. Its protein is CASSTSGSAVRETQYF.

The V call is TRBV5-4, the J call TRBJ1-6, with 7 bases identical to TRBD1. The CDR3 contains 14 residues. Germline CDR1 SGHNT, CDR2 YYREEE (reference sequence). The V segment lost 5 bases and the J segment 5 bases; nucleotides outside the gene matches: 4. CDR3 bases: TGTGCCAGCAGACGACAGGGAGATAATTCACCCCTCCACTTT. Encoded protein: CASRRQGDNSPLHF. The entire variable domain, with the rest obtained from reference TRBV5-4 and TRBJ1-6, is as follows: ETGVTQSPTHLIKTRGQQVTLRCSSQSGHNTVSWYQQALGQGPQFIFQYYREEENGRGNFPPRFSGLQFPNYSSELNVNALELDDSALYLCASRRQGDNSPLHFGNGTRLTVT.

The chain uses TRBV4-2 and TRBJ1-3; D unresolved. The CDR3 is 16 residues long. V lost 1 base and J 0 bases, leaving 10 bases between the germline ends. Germline assignment: CDR1 LGHNA and CDR2 YNFKEQ. The DNA of the CDR3 is TGTGCCAGCAGCCAAGGGGAGACTAGCTCTGGAAACACCATATATTTT. Protein: CASSQGETSSGNTIYF.

The V and J genes are TRBV5-5 and TRBJ2-7, with D hard to call. The CDR3 extends over 17 amino acids. Trimming removed 6 bases at V and 0 bases at J, with 22 bases between. The germline V gene encodes CDR1 SGHKS and CDR2 YYEKEE (reference sequence). The CDR3 protein is CASNTEAAEKSSYEQYF. The DNA of the CDR3 is TGTGCCAGCAATACAGAGGCGGCAGAAAAAAGCTCCTACGAGCAGTACTTC.

J is TRBJ2-1 and V is TRBV6-5; 11 bases align to TRBD1. V trimming: 11 bases; J trimming: 3 bases; junction bases outside the gene matches: 6. The CDR3 has 14 residues. From germline, CDR1 is MNHEY and CDR2 SVGAGI. In DNA, the CDR3 is TGTGCCGGCGGACAGGGGGCAGTCTACAATGAGCAGTTCTTC. Protein sequence: CAGGQGAVYNEQFF.

The gene calls are TRBV19 and TRBJ2-5, with D possibly being TRBD1 (5 bases). The V gene lost 1 base and the J gene lost 5 bases, with 8 bases spanning the gap. The CDR3 contains 13 residues. CDR1 and CDR2 (germline): LNHDA, SQIVND (reference sequence). The CDR3 loop is CASSIGGRETQYF. CDR3 in DNA: TGTGCCAGTAGTATAGGGGGCCGGGAGACCCAGTACTTC.

The chain is built from TRBV6-2 or TRBV6-3 and TRBJ2-7; D is tentatively TRBD1 or TRBD2 (5 bases each). Trimming left V 4 bases short and J 0 bases short, with 7 bases between. This CDR3 comprises 13 residues. Germline-derived CDR1 and CDR2 are MNHEY and SVGEGT. DNA of the CDR3: TGTGCCAGCAGTTGGGGGACCTCCTACGAGCAGTACTTC. Translating gives CASSWGTSYEQYF.

This clone was detected only a few times. This sequence joins TRBV7-9 and TRBJ2-1, with 10 bases identical to TRBD2. With V trimmed by 2 bases and J by 9 bases, 7 bases remained unmatched. CDR1 is SEHNR, CDR2 FQNEAQ, per germline (reference sequence). This CDR3 spans 15 amino acids. The CDR3 sequence is CASSLPLAGEGEQFF. The CDR3 coding sequence is TGTGCCAGCAGCTTACCCCTAGCGGGAGAGGGTGAGCAGTTCTTC.